This is a list of T cell receptor beta chains from one sample in a study of cytomegalovirus exposure and HLA in healthy donors. Data came from immunoSEQ multiplex PCR; TCRdb stores just in-frame clones and leaves some out. This sample has fewer than 200,000 clones, with around 86% found just once. The sequencing input was PBMCs. The receptors were gathered from a man aged 25-40 years in good health and CMV-seropositive. The CDR3 runs from the conserved cysteine through the conserved F or W. The D gene is left open where the match is weak. For some rows the clone size is stated as once, few or many, or as a class when expanded; others skip it.

d_call	v_call	j_call	clone_size	cdr3_aa	cdr3_nt
.	TRBV19	TRBJ1-2	.	CASTLEAGRVIGYTF	TGTGCCAGTACCCTCGAGGCGGGGCGCGTGATTGGCTACACCTTC
.	TRBV10-3	TRBJ1-1	.	CAISDGLNTEAFF	TGTGCCATCAGTGACGGGCTGAACACTGAAGCTTTCTTT
TRBD2	TRBV2	TRBJ2-2	.	CASSVRRGESGELFF	TGTGCCAGCAGTGTGCGCCGGGGGGAATCCGGGGAGCTGTTTTTT
TRBD2	TRBV7-9	TRBJ2-1	.	CASSFIERAGGEQFF	TGTGCCAGCAGCTTTATTGAGAGAGCGGGAGGTGAGCAGTTCTTC
TRBD1	TRBV27	TRBJ1-6	.	CASSLLGQGSPLHF	TGTGCCAGCAGTTTATTGGGACAGGGATCACCCCTCCACTTT
TRBD1	TRBV29-1	TRBJ1-1	.	CSVRDRGYTEAFF	TGCAGCGTTCGGGACAGGGGTTACACTGAAGCTTTCTTT
TRBD1	TRBV14	TRBJ2-7	.	CASSRDRAYEQYF	TGTGCCAGCAGTCGGGACAGGGCTTACGAGCAGTACTTC
.	TRBV28	TRBJ2-1	.	CASSGTGLSYNEQFF	TGTGCCAGCAGCGGTACGGGACTCTCCTACAATGAGCAGTTCTTC
TRBD1	TRBV6-1	TRBJ2-6	.	CATGQGDSGANVLTF	TGTGCCACAGGACAGGGGGACTCTGGGGCCAACGTCCTGACTTTC
TRBD2	TRBV6-1	TRBJ2-3	.	CASSAVAGGPDTQYF	TGTGCCAGCAGTGCTGTTGCGGGGGGTCCAGATACGCAGTATTTT
.	TRBV6-7	TRBJ1-5	few	CARSGVRNQPQHF	TGTGCAAGGTCGGGGGTACGCAATCAGCCCCAGCATTTT
TRBD1	TRBV29-1	TRBJ2-5	.	CSHQNSGTGAETQYF	TGCAGCCACCAAAACTCCGGGACAGGAGCAGAGACCCAGTACTTC
.	TRBV5-1	TRBJ2-7	.	CASSLDGVTREQYF	TGCGCCAGCAGCTTGGACGGGGTTACGAGGGAGCAGTACTTC
.	TRBV30	TRBJ1-2	.	CAWSVPNYGYTF	TGTGCCTGGAGTGTACCTAACTATGGCTACACCTTC
.	TRBV28	TRBJ2-3	.	CASSLDPTVAEATDTQYF	TGTGCCAGCAGTTTAGATCCGACGGTAGCGGAAGCCACAGATACGCAGTATTTT
TRBD1	TRBV27	TRBJ1-1	few	CASSWRGQGNTEAFF	TGTGCCAGCAGTTGGAGGGGGCAAGGGAACACTGAAGCTTTCTTT
.	TRBV5-1	TRBJ2-1	few	CASSFIGNEQFF	TGCGCCAGCAGCTTCATAGGCAATGAGCAGTTCTTC
.	TRBV6-6	TRBJ1-2	.	CASTSMGQSGYGYTF	TGTGCCAGCACCTCCATGGGGCAGTCCGGCTATGGCTACACCTTC
TRBD1	TRBV10-3	TRBJ2-7	.	CAISTGGSHGEQYF	TGTGCCATCAGTACAGGGGGCTCCCACGGCGAGCAGTACTTC
.	TRBV4-1	TRBJ2-7	.	CASSPGPGRTYEQYF	TGCGCCAGCAGCCCGGGGCCAGGGCGGACCTACGAGCAGTACTTC
.	TRBV2	TRBJ1-1	few	CASSRMPTEAFF	TGTGCCAGCAGTCGGATGCCGACTGAAGCTTTCTTT
.	TRBV29-1	TRBJ1-2	.	CSVEDRSLYGYTF	TGCAGCGTTGAAGATCGCAGTCTCTATGGCTACACCTTC
.	TRBV27	TRBJ1-4	once	CASRTGTGNEKLFF	TGTGCCAGCAGGACCGGGACTGGTAATGAAAAACTGTTTTTT
.	TRBV7-2	TRBJ1-2	.	CASSLGAEKHYGYTF	TGTGCCAGCAGCTTAGGGGCGGAAAAACACTATGGCTACACCTTC
.	TRBV6-1	TRBJ1-3	.	CASSDSKMGSLNTIYF	TGTGCCAGCAGTGATTCGAAGATGGGATCGTTAAACACCATATATTTT
.	TRBV9	TRBJ1-1	once	CASSVSAGAGNTEAFF	TGTGCCAGCAGCGTAAGTGCAGGGGCGGGGAACACTGAAGCTTTCTTT
TRBD1	TRBV11-2	TRBJ1-3	.	CASSPRDRAGNTIYF	TGTGCCAGCAGCCCCCGGGACAGGGCCGGAAACACCATATATTTT
.	TRBV4-1	TRBJ2-7	.	CASSQEYDYEQYF	TGCGCCAGCAGCCAAGAGTACGATTACGAGCAGTACTTC
TRBD1	TRBV23-1	TRBJ2-3	.	CASNWTGLFTDTQYF	TGCGCCAGCAACTGGACAGGGCTGTTCACAGATACGCAGTATTTT
TRBD1	TRBV4-3	TRBJ2-5	.	CASSQVVGQGETQYF	TGCGCCAGCAGCCAAGTGGTGGGACAGGGGGAGACCCAGTACTTC
TRBD1	TRBV18	TRBJ2-3	.	CASSPGTVTDTQYF	TGTGCCAGCTCACCAGGGACAGTTACAGATACGCAGTATTTT
.	TRBV29-1	TRBJ2-7	.	CSVGRGSGATYEQYF	TGCAGCGTTGGGAGGGGCTCGGGGGCCACCTACGAGCAGTACTTC
.	TRBV4-3	TRBJ1-6	.	CASSQDRGSSYNSPLHF	TGCGCCAGCAGCCAAGACAGGGGAAGCTCCTATAATTCACCCCTCCACTTT
.	TRBV7-6	TRBJ2-3	.	CASRAGTDTQYF	TGTGCCAGCAGGGCGGGCACAGATACGCAGTATTTT
TRBD2	TRBV30	TRBJ2-3	once	CARGTSASTDTQYF	TGTGCCCGTGGGACTAGCGCTAGCACAGATACGCAGTATTTT
.	TRBV2	TRBJ2-2	.	CASSVSGRAGELFF	TGTGCCAGCAGTGTTTCGGGGCGGGCCGGGGAGCTGTTTTTT
TRBD1	TRBV28	TRBJ2-5	.	CASSFMGQAETQYF	TGTGCCAGCAGTTTCATGGGACAGGCGGAGACCCAGTACTTC
.	TRBV7-3	TRBJ2-2	.	CASSQTYREANTGELFF	TGTGCCAGCAGCCAAACTTACAGGGAGGCGAACACCGGGGAGCTGTTTTTT
.	TRBV18	TRBJ1-2	few	CASSPGEGFYGYTF	TGTGCCAGCTCACCGGGGGAAGGCTTCTATGGCTACACCTTC
TRBD2	TRBV28	TRBJ2-5	.	CASSSRTSGRVATETQYF	TGTGCCAGCAGCTCTCGGACTAGCGGGAGGGTGGCGACAGAGACCCAGTACTTC
TRBD1	TRBV7-2	TRBJ2-7	.	CASSGAGTGPYEQYF	TGTGCCAGCAGCGGAGCCGGGACAGGTCCCTACGAGCAGTACTTC
.	TRBV15	TRBJ2-7	.	CATSRPALGAGDEQYF	TGTGCCACCAGCAGGCCCGCCCTGGGGGCTGGTGACGAGCAGTACTTC
.	TRBV2	TRBJ1-2	.	CASSDPTDFNYGYTF	TGTGCCAGCAGTGACCCGACAGATTTTAACTATGGCTACACCTTC
TRBD1	TRBV7-9	TRBJ2-5	once	CASSQTGGQETQYF	TGTGCCAGCAGCCAAACAGGGGGCCAAGAGACCCAGTACTTC
TRBD2	TRBV27	TRBJ2-1	.	CASSFAGLAGGNEQFF	TGTGCCAGCAGTTTCGCCGGACTAGCGGGAGGGAATGAGCAGTTCTTC
.	TRBV4-1	TRBJ2-2	.	CASSQGRETGELFF	TGCGCCAGCAGCCAAGGGCGTGAGACCGGGGAGCTGTTTTTT
TRBD1	TRBV6-5	TRBJ2-7	.	CASSYSARGPYEQYF	TGTGCCAGCAGTTACTCGGCGAGGGGGCCCTACGAGCAGTACTTC
TRBD1	TRBV5-1	TRBJ2-5	.	CASSQYDRGLEETQYF	TGCGCCAGCAGCCAATACGACAGGGGGCTTGAGGAGACCCAGTACTTC
TRBD2	TRBV4-3	TRBJ2-3	.	CASSRLAGGQGTDTQYF	TGCGCCAGCAGCCGACTAGCGGGGGGGCAGGGCACAGATACGCAGTATTTT
TRBD1	TRBV9	TRBJ2-7	.	CASSIHRDRSSYEQYF	TGTGCCAGCAGCATACACCGGGACAGGTCGTCCTACGAGCAGTACTTC
.	TRBV29-1	TRBJ1-5	.	CSVGGGGGQPQHF	TGCAGCGTCGGCGGGGGGGGAGGTCAGCCCCAGCATTTT